These 23 T cell receptor beta chains came from one sample sequenced in a study of blood T cell repertoires in COVID-19. Only in-frame clones appear in the TCRdb table, and some are missing; sequencing was by immunoSEQ multiplex PCR. The sample includes a few hundred thousand clones, about 80% of them seen just once. Input material: peripheral blood. The receptors derive from a man aged 30-40 years who had recovered from COVID-19.

The chain is built from TRBV10-3 and TRBJ2-7; possibly TRBD2 for D (6 bases). The V gene lost 0 bases and the J gene lost 1 base, with 16 bases spanning the gap. The germline V gene has CDR1 ENHRY and CDR2 SYGVKD. This CDR3 contains 17 residues. CDR3 residues: CAISESRTNRGSYEQYF. The CDR3 DNA reads as TGTGCCATCAGTGAGTCCAGGACCAACCGGGGGTCCTACGAGCAGTACTTC.

The J gene is TRBJ2-2, the V gene TRBV2, with D perhaps TRBD2 (6 bases). Trimming shortened V by 3 bases and J by 1 base, and 12 bases separated the two germline ends. This CDR3 is 16 amino acids long. Germline-derived CDR1 and CDR2 are SNHLY and FYNNEI. CDR3 protein: CASSEEGPMNTGELFF. The CDR3, as DNA: TGTGCCAGCAGTGAGGAGGGGCCCATGAACACCGGGGAGCTGTTTTTT.

This clone was counted between two and nine times. The V call is TRBV2, the J call TRBJ1-2; 9 bases are shared with TRBD1. This CDR3 comprises 14 residues. Germline V gene lookup returns CDR1 SNHLY and CDR2 FYNNEI. The junction had 5 bases not matched to a gene; V was cut back by 9 bases and J by 0 bases. The DNA for the CDR3 is TGTGCCAGGGGGGACAGGGAGACTAACTATGGCTACACCTTC. This codes for CARGDRETNYGYTF.

V is TRBV11-1 and J is TRBJ1-4; tentatively, D is TRBD1 (5 bases). CDR3 size: 13 residues. The germline V and J ends were trimmed by 4 bases and 11 bases, with 14 bases remaining between them. Germline CDR1 SGHAT, CDR2 FQDESV (reference sequence). CDR3 sequence (DNA): TGTGCCAGCAGCTCCGCCGACAGTGAGAAACTGTTTTTT. This codes for CASSSADSEKLFF.

This clone was picked up a small number of times. This chain uses TRBV29-1 with TRBJ2-5; 7 bases align to TRBD1. The CDR3 is made up of 12 amino acids. The ends lost 7 bases at V and 2 bases at J; junction bases unmatched: 4. The germline CDR1 and CDR2 sequences are SQVTM and ANQGSEA. Here the CDR3 reads CSGGQHQETQYF. The CDR3 bases are TGCAGCGGGGGACAGCATCAAGAGACCCAGTACTTC.

The chain employs TRBV7-9 and TRBJ2-3, with 9 bases identical to TRBD1. With V trimmed by 6 bases and J by 0 bases, 13 bases remained unmatched. Germline CDR1 is SEHNR and CDR2 is FQNEAQ (reference sequence). This CDR3 region has 18 residues. CDR3: CASSPDRGAPGSTDTQYF. The CDR3 DNA reads TGTGCCAGCAGTCCGGACAGGGGAGCCCCTGGAAGCACAGATACGCAGTATTTT.

There are a few counts of this clone. The rearrangement links TRBV5-4 to TRBJ2-3; 11 nucleotides align to TRBD2. The germline CDR1 and CDR2 sequences are SGHNT and YYREEE (reference sequence). The CDR3 totals 16 residues. V lost 4 bases and J lost 4; bases outside the gene matches: 8. The CDR3 DNA follows: TGTGCCAGCAGCCCCGGGGATAGCGGGGGGGCAGATACGCAGTATTTT. This gives the protein CASSPGDSGGADTQYF.

CDR3 nucleotide sequence: TGTGCCAGCAGCTTAGGAGGCAGTTTAGGAAACACCATATATTTT. Protein sequence: CASSLGGSLGNTIYF. The genes are TRBV7-2 and TRBJ1-3; D is undetermined. The CDR3 has 15 amino acids. Germline V gene sequence: CDR1 SGHTA, CDR2 FQGNSA. Trimming left V 1 base short and J 4 bases short, with 11 bases between.

The chain has TRBV3-1 (or the pseudogene TRBV3-2) and TRBJ1-1, with unresolved D. V was shortened by 0 bases and J by 1 base, with 9 bases between the two germline ends. The CDR3 is made up of 15 amino acids. Germline V CDR1 and CDR2: LGHDT, YNNKEL (reference sequence). In DNA, the CDR3 is TGTGCCAGCAGCCAAGATATGAGTAAGAACACTGAAGCTTTCTTT. It translates to CASSQDMSKNTEAFF.

Worth noting for this clone: This sample also contains other DNA sequences that code for the same CDR3. The rearrangement uses TRBV5-1 and TRBJ2-1, with D possibly matching TRBD1 (5 bases). Germline V CDR1 and CDR2: SGHRS, YFSETQ. This CDR3 comprises 15 residues. V lost 0 bases to trimming and J lost 1 base, with 8 bases between them. CDR3 bases: TGCGCCAGCAGCTTGGATAGGGGTTCCTACAATGAGCAGTTCTTC. This translates into CASSLDRGSYNEQFF.

The rearrangement uses TRBV6-1 and TRBJ1-5; D is undetermined. Trimming shortened V by 3 bases and J by 8 bases, and 11 bases separated the two germline ends. CDR1 and CDR2 from the germline V gene are MNHNS and SASEGT. The CDR3 loop spans 13 amino acids. CDR3 region: CASSDYTVEPQHF. In DNA, the CDR3 is TGTGCCAGCAGTGATTACACCGTCGAGCCCCAGCATTTT.

This chain links TRBV7-2 with TRBJ1-3; D ambiguous. The germline CDR1 and CDR2 sequences are SGHTA and FQGNSA. This CDR3 contains 15 residues. Trimming shortened V by 2 bases and J by 1 base, and 9 bases separated the two germline ends. The CDR3 loop is CASSLRAVSGNTIYF. CDR3 nucleotides: TGTGCCAGCAGCTTACGTGCGGTTTCTGGAAACACCATATATTTT.

This clone has just one count. Additional DNA sequences in this sample encode the identical CDR3. J is TRBJ1-1 and V is TRBV5-1; D is possibly TRBD1 (5 bases). The CDR3 contains 14 residues. Trimming cost V 2 bases and J 0 bases, with 8 bases left between them. Germline V CDR1 and CDR2: SGHRS, YFSETQ. CDR3 sequence reads: CASSLDRLNTEAFF. The DNA of the CDR3 is TGCGCCAGCAGCTTAGACAGACTGAACACTGAAGCTTTCTTT.

The V call is TRBV9, the J call TRBJ2-1; TRBD2 matches 7 bases. Germline V gives CDR1 SGDLS, CDR2 YYNGEE. V shed 3 bases and J 2 bases; nucleotides not matched to a gene: 8. The CDR3 has 16 amino acids. The CDR3 nucleotides read TGTGCCAGCAGCGCCGGAGGACTAGGTACCTACAATGAGCAGTTCTTC. Translating gives CASSAGGLGTYNEQFF. The full variable domain, rest sourced from reference TRBV9 and TRBJ2-1, is DSGVTQTPKHLITATGQRVTLRCSPRSGDLSVYWYQQSLDQGLQFLIQYYNGEERAKGNILERFSAQQFPDLHSELNLSSLELGDSALYFCASSAGGLGTYNEQFFGPGTRLTVL.

There are a few counts of this clone. The chain couples TRBV5-1 to TRBJ1-4; tentatively, D is TRBD1 (5 bases). Germline loops: CDR1 SGHRS, CDR2 YFSETQ. This CDR3 region has 14 residues. Trimming pared 3 bases from V and 8 bases from J, leaving 14 bases between. The CDR3 region has the DNA TGCGCCAGCAGCTCCGCAGGGCATGGGGAAAAACTGTTTTTT. As protein: CASSSAGHGEKLFF.

This chain links TRBV7-8 with TRBJ2-3; 9 bases line up with TRBD1. CDR1 and CDR2 from the germline V gene are SGHVS and FQNEAQ. The CDR3 runs to 17 residues. Losses at the gene ends were 4 bases for V and 4 bases for J; bases not matched to a gene: 12. CDR3 in DNA: TGTGCCAGCAGCTATACACGGACAGGGGAAGGAGCAGATACGCAGTATTTT. It encodes CASSYTRTGEGADTQYF.

This clone was found a few times. This sequence joins TRBV3-1 (or the pseudogene TRBV3-2) and TRBJ2-6; 8 nucleotides agree with TRBD1. V trimming: 5 bases; J trimming: 0 bases; junction bases outside the gene matches: 3. CDR3 length: 16 residues. CDR1 LGHDT and CDR2 YNNKEL come from the germline V gene (reference sequence). CDR3 sequence (DNA): TGTGCCAGCAGCTCAGGACAGGGCTCTGGGGCCAACGTCCTGACTTTC. Translating it yields CASSSGQGSGANVLTF.

The chain recombines TRBV2 with TRBJ1-1; the match to TRBD1 covers 8 bases. CDR3 length equals 13 residues. Germline loops: CDR1 SNHLY, CDR2 FYNNEI. The junction had 7 bases not matched to a gene; V was cut back by 8 bases and J by 5 bases. The CDR3 DNA reads as TGTGCCAGCGGAGGACAGGGAAAGACTGAAGCTTTCTTT. Amino acids: CASGGQGKTEAFF.

About this clone: Other DNA sequences in the same sample also yield this CDR3. The V gene is TRBV7-2, the J gene TRBJ2-3, with 8 bases fitting TRBD2. After removal of 0 bases from V and 0 bases from J, the junction contained 5 bases not matched to a gene. The CDR3 has 17 amino acids. Germline V CDR1 and CDR2: SGHTA, FQGNSA. The CDR3, as DNA: TGTGCCAGCAGCTTAGCGGCGGGGGGTCCTAGCACAGATACGCAGTATTTT. Amino acids: CASSLAAGGPSTDTQYF.

V and J are TRBV4-1 and TRBJ1-4; 8 nucleotides line up with TRBD1. The CDR3 is 15 amino acids. CDR1 is MGHRA, CDR2 YSYEKL, per germline. J gave up 8 bases and V 7 bases, and 12 bases lay outside the gene matches. This chain's CDR3 is CASKESDRGNEKLFF. The DNA for the CDR3 is TGCGCCAGCAAAGAATCCGACAGGGGAAACGAAAAACTGTTTTTT.

This chain joins TRBV7-2 and TRBJ1-5; tentatively, D is TRBD1 (5 bases). With 4 bases removed from V and 5 bases from J, the gap between germline ends came to 9 bases. The CDR3 loop spans 13 amino acids. In germline, CDR1 is SGHTA, CDR2 FQGNSA. The CDR3 nucleotides read TGTGCCAGCAGCTCGGTGACAGATCAGCCCCAGCATTTT. This encodes CASSSVTDQPQHF.

The chain couples TRBV9 to TRBJ1-2; 9 nucleotides agree with TRBD1. The CDR3 has 17 amino acids. Losses at the gene ends were 4 bases for V and 4 bases for J; bases not matched to a gene: 14. CDR1 is SGDLS, CDR2 YYNGEE, per germline. Here the CDR3 reads CASSPQQGAPFGYGYTF. CDR3 nucleotides: TGTGCCAGCAGCCCCCAACAGGGGGCCCCTTTTGGCTATGGCTACACCTTC.

The rearrangement links TRBV13 to TRBJ1-6, with unresolved D. The V gene lost 3 bases and the J gene lost 9 bases, with 18 bases spanning the gap. The CDR3 covers 16 residues. Germline V CDR1 and CDR2: PRHDT, FYEKMQ (reference sequence). The CDR3 DNA is TGTGCCAGCAGCTTCCATAAGACTCCCCTCTTTTCACCCCTCCACTTT. It translates to CASSFHKTPLFSPLHF.